This is a list of T cell receptor beta chains from one sample in a study of CD8+CD57+ T cells in acquired aplastic anemia. TCRdb processed the reads anew with MiXCR; each CDR3 protein has one entry. Found here are roughly 80,000 distinct CDR3 sequences, around 42% of them singletons; the top ten hold roughly 70%. Sequenced sample: sorted CD4+, CD8+, or CD8+CD57+ T cells (not recorded which) from PBMCs. These receptors were obtained from a human donor in good health, serving as a control. Both conserved end residues are part of each CDR3. D genes are given only for firm matches. The size of a clone is reported for some rows only, either as once, few or many, or as a class for expanded clones.

j_call,d_call,v_call,clone_size,cdr3_aa,cdr3_nt
TRBJ1-1,.,TRBV6-5,.,CASSYDNLEAFF,TGTGCCAGCAGTTACGACAACCTTGAAGCTTTCTTT
TRBJ2-1,TRBD2,TRBV9,.,CASSVARTSGGNNEQFF,TGTGCCAGCAGCGTAGCCCGGACTAGCGGGGGTAACAATGAGCAGTTCTTC
TRBJ1-5,.,TRBV7-8,many,CASSLAGQPQHF,TGTGCCAGCAGCTTAGCCGGGCAGCCCCAGCATTTT
TRBJ1-2,.,TRBV29-1,many,CSVEDQLNGGYTF,TGCAGCGTTGAAGATCAACTCAACGGTGGCTACACCTTC
TRBJ1-2,.,TRBV14,.,CASSQDQGTFYGYTF,TGTGCCAGCAGCCAAGATCAAGGGACCTTCTATGGCTACACCTTC
TRBJ2-7,TRBD1,TRBV4-1,many,CASSQPGQGMYEQYF,TGCGCCAGCAGCCAGCCGGGACAGGGGATGTACGAGCAGTACTTC
TRBJ1-1,.,TRBV19,.,CASSIGSEAFF,TGTGCCAGTAGTATAGGGTCTGAAGCTTTCTTT
TRBJ1-2,.,TRBV2,.,CASSDPGDINYGYTF,TGTGCCAGCAGTGACCCAGGGGACATAAACTATGGCTACACCTTC
TRBJ1-6,.,TRBV25-1,.,CASSGKAKPNSPLHF,TGTGCCAGCAGTGGCAAGGCCAAACCTAATTCACCCCTCCACTTT
TRBJ2-7,.,TRBV25-1,.,CASSENYEQYF,TGTGCCAGCAGTGAAAACTACGAGCAGTACTTC
TRBJ1-6,.,TRBV2,.,CASSVIRSMNF,TGTGCCAGCAGTGTCATACGGAGCATGAACTTT
TRBJ2-2,.,TRBV29-1,many,CSVDRGTTGELFF,TGCAGCGTTGACAGGGGTACCACCGGGGAGCTGTTTTTT
TRBJ1-2,TRBD1,TRBV7-2,.,CASSLDRVHGYTF,TGTGCCAGCAGCCTAGACAGGGTCCATGGCTACACCTTC
TRBJ1-1,.,TRBV25-1,many,CASTSFRDTEAFF,TGTGCCAGCACGAGTTTCAGGGACACTGAAGCTTTCTTT
TRBJ1-5,TRBD1,TRBV2,.,CASRFQGAQPQHF,TGTGCCAGCAGATTTCAGGGGGCCCAGCCCCAGCATTTT
TRBJ2-3,.,TRBV9,.,CASSALGGAGTDTQYF,TGTGCCAGCAGCGCACTGGGGGGAGCTGGCACAGATACGCAGTATTTT
TRBJ1-5,.,TRBV20-1,.,CSAADRTYSNQPQHF,TGCAGTGCGGCCGACAGGACCTATAGCAATCAGCCCCAGCATTTT
TRBJ1-2,.,TRBV2,.,CASSPTGPRGYTF,TGTGCCAGCAGTCCCACAGGGCCGCGGGGCTACACCTTC
TRBJ1-2,.,TRBV7-8,.,CASSLAGAGIYGYTF,TGTGCCAGCAGCTTAGCGGGGGCGGGAATCTATGGCTACACCTTC
TRBJ2-7,.,TRBV10-2,.,CASSDSHFYEQYF,TGCGCCAGCAGTGACAGCCACTTCTACGAGCAGTACTTC
TRBJ2-7,.,TRBV20-1,many,CSAYKQESNEQYF,TGCAGTGCATATAAACAGGAGTCGAACGAGCAGTACTTC
TRBJ1-2,.,TRBV4-1,many,CASSPRENYGYTF,TGCGCCAGCAGCCCCAGGGAGAACTATGGCTACACCTTC
TRBJ1-1,.,TRBV19,.,CASSMDTNTEAFF,TGTGCCAGTAGTATGGACACGAACACTGAAGCTTTCTTT
TRBJ1-2,.,TRBV3-1,.,CASSQESVYGYTF,TGTGCCAGCAGCCAAGAGTCAGTCTATGGCTACACCTTC
TRBJ2-7,.,TRBV2,.,CASSQEADSVYEQYF,TGTGCCAGCAGTCAAGAGGCCGATTCGGTCTACGAGCAGTACTTC
TRBJ2-3,.,TRBV5-1,once,CASSTGPSDTQYF,TGCGCCAGCAGCACAGGGCCGTCAGATACGCAGTATTTT
TRBJ1-2,.,TRBV6-1,.,CASRRDTFNYGYTF,TGTGCCAGCAGGAGGGATACCTTTAACTATGGCTACACCTTC
TRBJ2-3,TRBD1,TRBV29-1,.,CSVEGVTGDASTDTQYF,TGCAGCGTTGAGGGGGTGACAGGGGACGCTAGCACAGATACGCAGTATTTT
TRBJ1-5,.,TRBV24-1,.,CATSDLGGTQHF,TGTGCCACCAGTGATTTGGGGGGAACCCAGCATTTT
TRBJ2-5,TRBD1,TRBV5-8,many,CASSPGQSYQETQYF,TGTGCCAGCAGCCCGGGACAGTCGTACCAAGAGACCCAGTACTTC
TRBJ2-7,.,TRBV6-5,.,CASSYVGGVLYEQYF,TGTGCCAGCAGTTACGTAGGGGGGGTCCTCTACGAGCAGTACTTC
TRBJ2-3,TRBD2,TRBV24-1,.,CATSDPAGADTQYF,TGTGCCACCAGTGATCCAGCGGGGGCAGATACGCAGTATTTT
TRBJ2-4,TRBD2,TRBV19,.,CASSSGLAGGKDIQYF,TGTGCCAGTAGTTCGGGACTAGCGGGGGGTAAAGACATTCAGTACTTC
TRBJ1-5,.,TRBV7-8,few,CASSPFGRGDQPQHF,TGTGCCAGCAGCCCCTTCGGGAGAGGGGATCAGCCCCAGCATTTT
TRBJ1-2,.,TRBV2,.,CASSQEQGAYGYTF,TGTGCCAGCAGCCAAGAGCAGGGAGCCTATGGCTACACCTTC
TRBJ2-7,TRBD2,TRBV9,many,CASSPSGGIYEQYF,TGTGCCAGCAGCCCCAGCGGGGGCATCTACGAGCAGTACTTC
TRBJ2-1,.,TRBV24-1,many,CATSASESEQFF,TGTGCCACCAGTGCCTCCGAAAGTGAGCAGTTCTTC
TRBJ1-1,TRBD1,TRBV19,.,CASSSTGGSAFF,TGTGCCAGTAGTAGCACAGGGGGGTCGGCTTTCTTT
TRBJ2-4,.,TRBV6-1,.,CASSPSTGQEAKNIQYF,TGTGCCAGCAGTCCTTCGACTGGACAAGAAGCCAAAAACATTCAGTACTTC
TRBJ1-1,.,TRBV19,many,CASSPRQEMNTEAFF,TGTGCCAGTAGTCCACGACAGGAGATGAACACTGAAGCTTTCTTT
TRBJ2-2,TRBD2,TRBV15,many,CATSRAGLAGPTGELFF,TGTGCCACCAGCAGAGCGGGACTAGCGGGGCCCACCGGGGAGCTGTTTTTT
TRBJ1-1,.,TRBV19,.,CASSRGTVNTEAFF,TGTGCCAGTTCCCGAGGGACGGTGAACACTGAAGCTTTCTTT
TRBJ1-1,TRBD1,TRBV4-1,many,CASSQVTGRDTEAFF,TGCGCCAGCAGCCAGGTGACAGGGAGAGATACTGAAGCTTTCTTT
TRBJ2-7,.,TRBV4-1,.,CASSQDWVRAGRGYEQYF,TGCGCCAGCAGCCAAGATTGGGTGCGGGCAGGGCGAGGCTACGAGCAGTACTTC
TRBJ1-2,.,TRBV19,many,CATPTANGYTF,TGTGCCACCCCGACAGCTAATGGCTACACCTTC
TRBJ2-1,TRBD2,TRBV19,many,CASSILTSGGYNEQFF,TGTGCCAGTAGTATACTTACTAGCGGAGGATACAATGAGCAGTTCTTC
TRBJ1-1,.,TRBV9,many,CASSPGGLLNTEAFF,TGTGCCAGCAGCCCAGGAGGCCTGTTGAACACTGAAGCTTTCTTT
TRBJ2-7,.,TRBV29-1,.,CSVRRDGYEQYF,TGCAGCGTCCGCCGGGATGGCTACGAGCAGTACTTC
TRBJ1-5,TRBD1,TRBV12-3/TRBV12-4,.,CASSGTGSNQPQHF,TGTGCCAGCTCTGGGACAGGTAGCAATCAGCCCCAGCATTTT
TRBJ2-1,.,TRBV24-1,.,CATSASLREQFF,TGTGCCACCAGTGCGAGCTTGCGGGAGCAGTTCTTC
TRBJ2-5,.,TRBV20-1,many,CSAGGARMVETQYF,TGCAGTGCTGGGGGGGCGAGAATGGTAGAGACCCAGTACTTC